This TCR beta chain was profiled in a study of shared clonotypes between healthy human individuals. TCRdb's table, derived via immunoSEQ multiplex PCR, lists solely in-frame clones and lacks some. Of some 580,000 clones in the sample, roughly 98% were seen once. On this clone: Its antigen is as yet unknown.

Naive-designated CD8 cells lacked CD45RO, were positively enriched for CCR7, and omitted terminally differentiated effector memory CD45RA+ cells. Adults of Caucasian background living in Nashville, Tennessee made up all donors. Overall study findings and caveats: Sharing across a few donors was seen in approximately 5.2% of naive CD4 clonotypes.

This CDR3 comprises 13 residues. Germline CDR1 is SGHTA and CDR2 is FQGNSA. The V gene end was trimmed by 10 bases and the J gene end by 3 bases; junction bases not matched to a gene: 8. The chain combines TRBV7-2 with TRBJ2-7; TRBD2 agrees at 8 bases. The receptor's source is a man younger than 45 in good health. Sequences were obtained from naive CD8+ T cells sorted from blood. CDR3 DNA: TGTGCCACCTCACCGGGACTAGTCTACGAGCAGTACTTC. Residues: CATSPGLVYEQYF.